This T cell receptor beta chain was identified in a study of PD-1 blockade in mismatch repair-deficient tumors. Study-wide background: All were previously treated, progressing patients with some twelve mismatch repair-deficient cancer types.

Study-wide findings and caveats: After pembrolizumab, tumor-resident clones rose rapidly, then generally contracted before radiologic responses.

All patients were mismatch repair deficient, assessed by either PCR or immunohistochemistry. TCRs were sequenced from a few patients responding to pembrolizumab. Data came from immunoSEQ multiplex PCR; TCRdb stores just in-frame clones and leaves some out. The table shows about 110,000 clones, with 60% to 85% occurring only once. Looked up from germline, CDR1 is SGDLS and CDR2 is YYNGEE. The ends lost 0 bases at V and 7 bases at J; junction bases unmatched: 5. The CDR3 covers 15 residues. This clone was seen just once. Its antigen is undetermined. This specimen consisted of peripheral blood, obtained just over 59 weeks after starting pembrolizumab. The V and J genes are TRBV9 and TRBJ2-1, with TRBD2 identical over 9 bases. The source is an adult with mismatch repair-deficient cancer. The CDR3 reads CASSVVAGVPNEQFF. As DNA, the CDR3 is TGTGCCAGCAGCGTAGTAGCGGGAGTTCCAAATGAGCAGTTCTTC.